The T cell receptor (beta chain) described here comes from a study of cytomegalovirus exposure and HLA in healthy donors. General observations from the study: The study flagged some 180 TCR beta chains as cytomegalovirus-associated.

Using immunoSEQ multiplex PCR, the repertoire was profiled, and TCRdb retains in-frame clones only, with some absent. The repertoire holds fewer than 75,000 clones, with around 96% as singletons. Notes on this clone: The antigen is not known.

This CDR3 region has 14 residues. Trimming removed 7 bases from V and 0 bases from J; junction bases left unmatched: 7. Germline CDR1 and CDR2: GTSNPN and SVGIG (reference sequence). The sequence was obtained from a man younger than 30 in good health and CMV-seronegative. The chain carries TRBV30 and TRBJ1-2; 8 bases line up with TRBD1. What was sequenced was PBMCs. The CDR3 is CALTRGPPNYGYTF. The CDR3 DNA follows: TGTGCCTTGACCAGGGGGCCACCTAACTATGGCTACACCTTC.